A selection of T cell receptor beta chains follows, all from one sample in a study of cytomegalovirus exposure and HLA in healthy donors. Profiled with immunoSEQ multiplex PCR; TCRdb holds only in-frame clones, not every one. The sample records roughly 200,000 clones, around four fifths being singletons. Material for sequencing was PBMCs. These receptors all stem from a woman aged 60-70 years in good health and CMV-seropositive. The CDR3 runs from the conserved cysteine through the conserved F or W. D genes are given only for firm matches. Clone sizes are given selectively: once, few, many, or a class where the clone is expanded.

TRBD1 NA 13 TRBJ1-2 TRBV13 CATALTGNYGYTF TGTGCCACCGCACTGACAGGGAACTATGGCTACACCTTC
TRBD2 NA 16 TRBJ2-5 TRBV11-3 CASSLGTSGEQETQYF TGTGCCAGCAGCTTAGGGACTAGCGGGGAACAAGAGACCCAGTACTTC
TRBD2 few 15 TRBJ2-3 TRBV5-1 CASSSGTSGSDTQYF TGCGCCAGCAGCTCCGGGACTAGCGGATCAGATACGCAGTATTTT
NA NA 13 TRBJ1-3 TRBV7-3 CASSSGSGNTIYF TGTGCCAGCAGCTCCGGCTCTGGAAACACCATATATTTT
TRBD1 NA 16 TRBJ1-3 TRBV30 CAWSVSLTGTGNTIYF TGTGCCTGGAGTGTCTCCCTGACAGGGACTGGAAACACCATATATTTT
NA NA 16 TRBJ1-6 TRBV5-1 CASSKQTGSANSPLHF TGCGCCAGCAGCAAACAAACAGGTTCCGCGAATTCACCCCTCCACTTT
NA NA 15 TRBJ2-3 TRBV28 CASSLEASSTDTQYF TGTGCCAGCAGTTTAGAAGCTAGTAGCACAGATACGCAGTATTTT
TRBD1 NA 14 TRBJ1-5 TRBV7-2 CASSHGTASQPQHF TGTGCCAGCAGCCATGGGACAGCCTCTCAGCCCCAGCATTTT
NA once 15 TRBJ2-7 TRBV7-8 CASSLVQGPSYEQYF TGTGCCAGCAGCTTAGTGCAGGGTCCCTCCTACGAGCAGTACTTC
TRBD1 NA 15 TRBJ1-2 TRBV6-6 CASSSDRGSVYGYTF TGTGCCAGCAGTTCCGACAGGGGTTCAGTCTATGGCTACACCTTC
NA NA 15 TRBJ1-1 TRBV4-1 CASSQQGLVATEAFF TGCGCCAGCAGCCAACAGGGACTGGTGGCCACTGAAGCTTTCTTT
NA NA 13 TRBJ2-7 TRBV11-2 CASSPRWAYEQYF TGTGCCAGCAGCCCCCGGTGGGCATACGAGCAGTACTTC
NA NA 13 TRBJ2-3 TRBV4-3 CASSTNRADTQYF TGCGCCAGCAGTACAAACAGGGCTGATACGCAGTATTTT
TRBD1 NA 15 TRBJ1-1 TRBV4-2 CASSQYRGMNTEAFF TGTGCCAGCAGCCAGTACAGGGGAATGAACACTGAAGCTTTCTTT
TRBD1 few 16 TRBJ1-1 TRBV11-2 CASSQPLGQGGTEAFF TGTGCCAGCAGCCAACCCTTGGGACAGGGCGGCACTGAAGCTTTCTTT
TRBD2 NA 16 TRBJ2-1 TRBV25-1 CASMLTSGSGVNEQFF TGTGCCAGCATGTTAACTAGCGGGAGCGGGGTCAATGAGCAGTTCTTC
NA NA 13 TRBJ2-6 TRBV30 CAWGDSGANGLTF TGTGCCTGGGGGGACTCTGGGGCCAACGGCCTGACTTTC
TRBD2 NA 15 TRBJ2-7 TRBV9 CASSVRAGATYEQYF TGTGCCAGCAGCGTGCGAGCGGGGGCTACCTACGAGCAGTACTTC
NA few 17 TRBJ1-3 TRBV12-2 CASRFKVGSNSGNTIYF TGTGCAAGTCGCTTCAAGGTCGGGTCCAACTCTGGAAACACCATATATTTT
NA NA 17 TRBJ2-6 TRBV4-2 CASSQDLRGTGANVLTF TGTGCCAGCAGCCAAGATCTTCGGGGGACTGGGGCCAACGTCCTGACTTTC
NA NA 15 TRBJ1-4 TRBV7-9 CASSRQLGVGEKLFF TGTGCCAGCAGCCGACAATTGGGAGTGGGTGAAAAACTGTTTTTT
NA NA 16 TRBJ1-2 TRBV15 CATSRDEQGEDYGYTF TGTGCCACCAGCAGAGATGAACAGGGAGAAGACTATGGCTACACCTTC
TRBD1 NA 15 TRBJ1-5 TRBV11-2 CASSLGQGSNQPQHF TGTGCCAGCAGCTTGGGACAGGGGTCCAATCAGCCCCAGCATTTT
NA NA 14 TRBJ1-2 TRBV4-2 CASSQVGGFYGYTF TGTGCCAGCAGCCAAGTCGGGGGGTTCTATGGCTACACCTTC
TRBD1 NA 14 TRBJ1-2 TRBV19 CASSMTTGGDGYTF TGTGCCAGTAGTATGACGACAGGGGGCGATGGCTACACCTTC
NA once 13 TRBJ1-1 TRBV18 CASSPTVRTEAFF TGTGCCAGCTCACCAACGGTGAGGACTGAAGCTTTCTTT
NA once 12 TRBJ1-2 TRBV29-1 CSVGGDYNGYTF TGCAGCGTCGGGGGGGATTACAATGGCTACACCTTC
TRBD1 few 16 TRBJ2-5 TRBV19 CASSIAAGGGLETQYF TGTGCCAGTAGTATAGCCGCAGGGGGCGGATTAGAGACCCAGTACTTC
NA NA 13 TRBJ1-1 TRBV28 CASSYRVNTEAFF TGTGCCAGCTCCTACAGGGTAAACACTGAAGCTTTCTTT
TRBD2 NA 13 TRBJ2-3 TRBV5-6 CASSRAGADTQYF TGTGCCAGCAGCCGGGCGGGGGCAGATACGCAGTATTTT
NA NA 8 TRBJ1-5 TRBV5-8 CASSRLHF TGTGCCAGCAGCCGTCTGCATTTT
NA NA 13 TRBJ2-1 TRBV7-2 CASSLARLDEQFF TGTGCCAGCAGCTTAGCGAGGCTAGATGAGCAGTTCTTC
TRBD2 once 16 TRBJ2-3 TRBV7-8 CASSPGTSGISDTQYF TGTGCCAGCAGCCCGGGGACTAGCGGGATCTCAGATACGCAGTATTTT
NA NA 13 TRBJ2-5 TRBV6-5 CASSRDGQETQYF TGTGCCAGCAGTCGAGATGGCCAAGAGACCCAGTACTTC
TRBD1 NA 13 TRBJ1-1 TRBV27 CASGRQGKGEAFF TGTGCCAGCGGGCGACAGGGGAAGGGTGAAGCTTTCTTT
NA NA 13 TRBJ2-7 TRBV28 CASTPPGTYEQYF TGTGCCAGCACCCCCCCGGGGACCTACGAGCAGTACTTC
NA NA 11 TRBJ1-1 TRBV28 CASRRGVEAFF TGTGCCAGCAGGCGGGGGGTTGAAGCTTTCTTT
NA NA 15 TRBJ2-5 TRBV5-1 CASSSLPGEWETQYF TGCGCCAGCAGCTCCCTCCCCGGGGAGTGGGAGACCCAGTACTTC
TRBD1 NA 14 TRBJ2-1 TRBV7-3 CASSSHITGGYQFF TGTGCCAGCAGCTCACATATCACAGGGGGCTATCAGTTCTTC
TRBD1 NA 14 TRBJ2-5 TRBV30 CAWSPKGQGETQYF TGTGCCTGGAGCCCCAAGGGACAGGGGGAGACCCAGTACTTC
NA NA 15 TRBJ1-1 TRBV28 CASSSFKGEGTEAFF TGTGCCAGCAGTTCCTTCAAGGGGGAGGGCACTGAAGCTTTCTTT